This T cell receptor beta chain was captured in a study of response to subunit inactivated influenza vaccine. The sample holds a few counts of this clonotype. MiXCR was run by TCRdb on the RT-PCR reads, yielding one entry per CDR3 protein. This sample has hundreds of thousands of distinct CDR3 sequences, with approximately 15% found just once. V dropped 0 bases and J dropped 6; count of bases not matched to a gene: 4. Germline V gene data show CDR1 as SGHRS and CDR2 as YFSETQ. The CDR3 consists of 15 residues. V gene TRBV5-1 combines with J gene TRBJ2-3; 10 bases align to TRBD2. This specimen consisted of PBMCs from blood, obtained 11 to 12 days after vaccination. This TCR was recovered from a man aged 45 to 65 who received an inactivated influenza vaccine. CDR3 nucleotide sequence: TGCGCCAGCAGCTTGGAGGGGACTAGCGTCGATACGCAGTATTTT. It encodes CASSLEGTSVDTQYF.